The clone carrying this T cell receptor beta chain has at least ten counts. Authors of the study amplified TCR beta CDR3 regions from RNA transcripts. Carried out on the TCR CDR3, a first-round RT-PCR used the HTBI primer set. Each CDR3 protein gets one entry after TCRdb re-called the multiplex PCR reads with MiXCR. In the table there are hundreds of thousands of distinct CDR3 sequences, approximately 16% of which are singletons. This record belongs to a study of T cells in Graves' hyperthyroidism and ophthalmopathy. This CDR3 is built from 14 residues. Looked up from germline, CDR1 is KGHSH and CDR2 is LQKENI. Trimming pared 5 bases from V and 4 bases from J, leaving 14 bases between.

The source material was blood. The receptor was derived from a woman in her late teens or twenties with Graves' hyperthyroidism. J is TRBJ1-1 and V is TRBV18; tentative D call: TRBD1 (6 bases). For the CDR3, the DNA is TGTGCCAGCTCATCGGGAACAGGGAGCACTGAAGCTTTCTTT. Its protein product is CASSSGTGSTEAFF.